This entry features one T cell receptor beta chain sequence. Antigen: not known. These data come from a study of shared clonotypes between healthy human individuals. Whole-study results and caveats: A generally larger estimated richness was seen in naive subsets than in memory subsets.

This CDR3 region has 15 residues. Germline V gene sequence: CDR1 MDHEN, CDR2 SYDVKM. After removal of 2 bases from V and 4 bases from J, the junction contained 3 bases not matched to a gene. Researchers divided each subset's genomic DNA evenly across several immunoSEQ plates. Some clones are missing from TCRdb's copy, which holds only in-frame ones; the method was immunoSEQ multiplex PCR. The data show about 380,000 clones, about 96% seen once. This receptor was identified in a man between 25 and 39 years old in good health. The chain couples TRBV28 to TRBJ2-2, with 8 bases fitting TRBD2. The specimen was memory CD8+ T cells sorted from blood. Regarding subset: CD45RO+ cells pooled with CCR7-negative TemRA cells. CDR3 in amino acids: CASSLASGSTGELFF. The CDR3 region has the DNA TGTGCCAGCAGTTTAGCCAGCGGGAGCACCGGGGAGCTGTTTTTT.